This TCR beta chain is from a study of blood T cells in healthy people across ages (dated by TCRdb to about 2015). Broadly, across the study: Template switching captured roughly one uniquely barcoded TCR beta cDNA molecule per two T cells in model experiments. Using deep sequencing normalized with unique cDNA molecular identifiers, the study measured how TCR beta repertoire diversity changes with age. The donors were split into four age groups: young (average 16 years), middle-aged (about 40), aged (approximately 60) and long-lived (82). To avoid experimental bias, donors of different ages were randomly spread across the sequencing lanes. For two donors (one aged 18 to 30 and one aged 80 or older), the study analyzed two additional independent replicas of 1 million unique cDNA reads from the same blood draw.

Unmatched junction bases come to 2, with V trimmed by 2 bases and J by 0 bases. For CDR1 and CDR2, the germline V gene lists SGHTA and FQGNSA. The CDR3 runs 17 amino acids, cysteine and phenylalanine included. This entry keeps only the CDR3 DNA: 51 bases, framed from base 1. Systemically healthy Caucasian individuals from Russia, roughly 40 in total and aged about 6 to 100 years, were included as donors. Roughly 9 milliliters of peripheral blood were drawn from each donor into EDTA-treated Vacutainer tubes. Ficoll-Paque density-gradient centrifugation was used to isolate PBMCs, with at least 6 million per sample. Trizol reagent was used to extract total RNA from PBMCs, with at least 6 micrograms per sample. For every donor, flow cytometry on a PBMC aliquot measured the percentage of naive CD45RAhigh/CD27high T cells. As for this clonotype: What this receptor recognizes is not known. Nothing much larger sits one base from this clone, and base qualities are not available.

Library preparation was by 5' RACE. The reads were generated on an Illumina HiSeq 2500. The second PCR ran for about 7 to 11 cycles and used a J-beta primer mix along with a sample-barcoded 5' primer. A template-switch 5' adaptor carrying 12 random nucleotides introduced a unique molecular identifier onto each TCR beta cDNA molecule. Each sample yielded at least 3 million CDR3-containing paired-end reads. First-strand cDNA synthesis was performed from all RNA using the Mint cDNA synthesis kit, with priming by a TRBC-specific oligonucleotide. All cDNA was treated with uracil-DNA glycosylase and then went through a first 18-cycle PCR with the universal primers M1SS and BC2_uni_R. As for how the authors treated the data: For normalization, 1 million high-quality reads were randomly selected from each sample, with every read carrying a distinct molecular identifier. Instead of being binned into consensus sequences, reads that shared molecular identifiers were thrown out. MiTCR, run with a Q25 quality threshold and the strictest error-elimination algorithm, handled CDR3 identification, clonotype clustering and error correction. A nonparametric unseen species model with Euler transformation was used to estimate lower-bound total TCR beta diversity. TCRdb reprocessing: public reads trimmed at Q25 with fastp, clones called with MiXCR, in-frame beta chains kept. Identical CDR3 proteins give one entry, which carries the most common genes and DNA. These V and J calls originate from TCRdb's pipeline instead of the authors' own analysis. Present in this sample are fewer than 900,000 distinct CDR3 sequences, roughly two fifths of which were seen just once. Clones ranked in the top ten supply under 25% of the sample.

General findings and caveats noted by the study authors: Total diversity estimates from one million sequenced T cells were considered lower bounds and underestimates. The long-lived group showed more naive CD4+ T cells, fewer expanded clones and increased TCR diversity than the aged group, suggesting age selection. As age increased, observed TCR beta diversity per million T cells dropped in a roughly linear way, and a significant reduction was already evident by age 40. A strong correlation was found between observed TCR beta diversity and the percentage of naive T cells measured by flow cytometry. Because donor CMV infection status was unknown, age-related changes in expanded clonotypes were potentially confounded. Because profiling used bulk unsorted PBMCs, naive and antigen-experienced compartments could not be compared conclusively.

The TCR originated in a woman aged 55-75 years in good health. The sequence links TRBV7-2 to TRBJ2-2; TRBD1 fits 11 bases in the junction. The sample taken for sequencing was blood. This receptor has the CDR3 CASSLRGQGANTGELFF. The DNA reads TGTGCCAGCAGCTTAAGGGGACAGGGGGCGAACACCGGGGAGCTGTTTTTT.